These 19 T cell receptor beta chains were sequenced from one sample in a study of shared clonotypes between healthy human individuals (dated by TCRdb to about 2020). Library method: the immunoSEQ multiplex PCR assay. TCRdb mirrors the immuneACCESS table, restricted to in-frame sequences. Some clones are absent from its copies; in checked studies, under half trace to an unresolved V gene, and the reason for the others is unknown. In this sample the table shows about 2.1 million clones, just under 95% of which occur a single time. More than 1.5% of the sample comes from the top ten. CD8 naive samples were obtained by positive selection for CCR7 among CD45RO-negative cells, yielding a CD45RA+CCR7+ population from which TemRA cells were excluded. Sample: naive CD8+ T cells from PBMCs. Interpreted using the paper, the cell subset or site label stands for: CD45RA+CCR7+. The receptors were sampled from a man aged 18 to 29 in good health. Some clones in this sample may be carry-over from other donors' samples.

This chain uses TRBV7-9 with TRBJ1-5; no firm D call. The CDR3 covers 15 residues. CDR1 SEHNR and CDR2 FQNEAQ come from the germline V gene (reference sequence). Trimming stripped 1 base from V and 0 bases from J, with 7 bases between. The CDR3 region is CASSLGAHSNQPQHF. DNA for the CDR3: TGTGCCAGCAGCTTAGGGGCTCATAGCAATCAGCCCCAGCATTTT.

The chain is built from TRBV4-1 and TRBJ2-1, with a possible D match to TRBD2 (7 bases). CDR3 size: 15 residues. Germline CDR1 and CDR2: MGHRA and YSYEKL. Trimming cost V 1 base and J 8 bases, with 15 bases left between them. CDR3 bases: TGCGCCAGCAGCCAAGGACCCCGGGGGGCGGATGAGCAGTTCTTC. Translation gives CASSQGPRGADEQFF.

The genes are TRBV27 and TRBJ2-7; TRBD1 is a possible D gene (7 bases). V shed 6 bases and J shed 4 bases, with 16 bases lying between them. Germline V gene data show CDR1 as MNHEY and CDR2 as SMNVEV (reference sequence). The CDR3 spans 14 residues. CDR3 nucleotide sequence: TGTGCCAGCAGCAATTCAGGGGGGCCGTACGAGCAGTACTTC. This codes for CASSNSGGPYEQYF.

Comments on this clone: The junction and the germline gene differ at one end; a read error may be behind it. CDR3 coding DNA: TGCGCCAGCAGCCAAGCCCCAAATATTCAGCCCCGGCATTTT. Amino acid sequence: CASSQAPNIQPRHF. This chain links TRBV4-1 with TRBJ1-5; D gene unclear. This CDR3 spans 14 amino acids. Germline CDR1 MGHRA, CDR2 YSYEKL.

The CDR3 is CASSLEGSGELFF. DNA of the CDR3: TGCGCCAGCAGCCTGGAGGGGTCCGGGGAGCTGTTTTTT. The genes are TRBV4-1 and TRBJ2-2; TRBD2 is a possible D gene (6 bases). Between the trimmed V and J ends, which lost 4 bases and 6 bases, there was a span of 9 bases. CDR1 MGHRA and CDR2 YSYEKL come from the germline V gene. The length of the CDR3 is 13 residues.

This chain links TRBV4-3 with TRBJ1-5, with 8 bases that match TRBD1. V shed 0 bases and J 2 bases; nucleotides not matched to a gene: 9. Germline CDR1 LGHNA, CDR2 YSLEER. The CDR3 length is 18 residues. DNA for the CDR3: TGCGCCAGCAGCCAAGATTTCAGGGGGCGGTCGGGCAATCAGCCCCAGCATTTT. It yields the protein CASSQDFRGRSGNQPQHF.

V is TRBV6-5 and J is TRBJ2-1; 13 bases agree with TRBD2. The V segment lost 2 bases and the J segment 6 bases; nucleotides outside the gene matches: 1. Looked up from germline, CDR1 is MNHEY and CDR2 is SVGAGI. This CDR3 comprises 15 residues. Here the CDR3 DNA reads TGTGCCAGCAGTTACGGGACTAGCGGGATCAATGAGCAGTTCTTC. Translated, it gives CASSYGTSGINEQFF.

This clone appeared a single time. This chain links TRBV10-3 with TRBJ2-7; 12 nucleotides agree with TRBD2. The CDR3 runs to 14 residues. V gave up 7 bases and J gave up 4 bases; unmatched junction bases: 5. Germline loops: CDR1 ENHRY, CDR2 SYGVKD. In DNA form, the CDR3 reads TGTGCCATCAAATCTCTAGCGGGAGGGTACGAGCAGTACTTC. Residues: CAIKSLAGGYEQYF.

A note on this clone: This sample includes further DNA sequences coding for the same CDR3. This chain connects TRBV11-2 to TRBJ2-7; possibly TRBD2 for D (6 bases). CDR3 length: 14 residues. Germline CDR1 and CDR2: SGHAT and FQNNGV. Trimming took 5 bases from V and 2 from J, leaving 13 bases between them. Here the CDR3 DNA reads TGTGCCAGCAGCGCCGGGACGGGGGCCTACGAGCAGTACTTC. Translated: CASSAGTGAYEQYF.

The table lists this clone with a count of one. This chain connects TRBV2 to TRBJ2-1, with 11 bases lining up with TRBD2. The length of the CDR3 is 15 residues. The J segment lost 4 bases and the V segment lost 2 bases, leaving 1 base of the junction unmatched. Germline CDR1 SNHLY, CDR2 FYNNEI. The DNA for the CDR3 is TGTGCCAGCAGTGAAATAGCGGGGGGGTACAATGAGCAGTTCTTC. Translating it yields CASSEIAGGYNEQFF. Combining the CDR3 with reference TRBV2 and TRBJ2-1 gives the whole variable domain EPEVTQTPSHQVTQMGQEVILRCVPISNHLYFYWYRQILGQKVEFLVSFYNNEISEKSEIFDDQFSVERPDGSNFTLKIRSTKLEDSAMYFCASSEIAGGYNEQFFGPGTRLTVL.

A remark on this clone: One end of the junction fails to match germline, which may point to a read error. The rearrangement joins TRBV29-1 to TRBJ2-1, with D unclear. Germline V gene lookup returns CDR1 SQVTM and CDR2 ANQGSEA. This CDR3 region has 11 residues. The CDR3 loop reads CSAEGDNEQFF. The CDR3 DNA is TGCAGCGCTGAAGGCGACAATGAGCAGTTCTTC.

In this sample, this clone turned up once. The chain recombines TRBV11-2 with TRBJ2-1; possible D gene TRBD2, 6 bases. The CDR3 is 16 residues long. Germline CDR1 SGHAT, CDR2 FQNNGV. Trimming stripped 1 base from V and 7 bases from J, with 17 bases between. DNA of the CDR3: TGTGCCAGCAGCTTAGCCGGGGGACGGGGCACGAATGAGCAGTTCTTC. Translated: CASSLAGGRGTNEQFF.

The chain is built from TRBV28 and TRBJ2-7, with 10 bases fitting TRBD2. CDR3 size: 14 residues. The germline gives CDR1 MDHEN, CDR2 SYDVKM. Trimming removed 7 bases from V and 6 bases from J; junction bases left unmatched: 9. This CDR3 reads CASTPRLAGVEQYF. The CDR3 coding sequence is TGTGCCAGCACCCCTAGGCTAGCGGGAGTCGAGCAGTACTTC.

This chain uses TRBV28 with TRBJ1-4; 7 positions agree with TRBD1. CDR1 is MDHEN and CDR2 is SYDVKM in the germline V gene. With V trimmed by 3 bases and J by 2 bases, 9 bases remained unmatched. There are 17 residues in the CDR3. CDR3 coding DNA: TGTGCCAGCAGTTTCACAGGGGTAGGTGCGACTAATGAAAAACTGTTTTTT. It specifies CASSFTGVGATNEKLFF.

The sample holds one count of this clone. The V gene is TRBV27, the J gene TRBJ1-1, with D hard to call. The CDR3 is 14 amino acids. Germline CDR1 reads MNHEY; CDR2 reads SMNVEV (reference sequence). Trimming stripped 3 bases from V and 4 bases from J, with 12 bases between. The CDR3 region has the DNA TGTGCCAGCAGTTTGACTTTTCGCCCCACTGAAGCTTTCTTT. Encoded protein: CASSLTFRPTEAFF.

V usage is TRBV27 and J usage is TRBJ2-1; TRBD1 agrees at 7 bases. Germline CDR1 and CDR2: MNHEY and SMNVEV (reference sequence). Trimming at V came to 1 base and at J to 2 bases, leaving 2 bases not matched to a gene. The CDR3 has 15 residues. The CDR3 DNA is TGTGCCAGCAGTTTATGGGACAGAACCTACAATGAGCAGTTCTTC. As protein: CASSLWDRTYNEQFF.

This sequence joins TRBV11-2 and TRBJ1-2, with D perhaps TRBD1 (6 bases). V dropped 7 bases and J dropped 7 bases, with 19 bases sitting between them. CDR1 and CDR2 (germline): SGHAT, FQNNGV. The CDR3 contains 14 residues. CDR3 amino acids: CASTGFGQPTGYTF. In nucleotides, the CDR3 is TGTGCCAGCACTGGATTTGGACAGCCAACTGGCTACACCTTC.

This chain joins TRBV13 and TRBJ2-5; the D gene is possibly TRBD2 (5 bases). Deletions cut 4 bases from V and 2 bases from J, with 17 bases between. CDR3 length equals 16 residues. In germline, CDR1 is PRHDT, CDR2 FYEKMQ (reference sequence). The DNA of the CDR3 is TGTGCCAGCAGCTCCCCTGGAGGCAGTATACAAGAGACCCAGTACTTC. It specifies CASSSPGGSIQETQYF.

The rearrangement joins TRBV7-2 to TRBJ1-2; D possibly corresponds to TRBD1 (5 bases). V lost 2 bases and J 4 bases, leaving 14 bases between the germline ends. The CDR3 has 15 amino acids. Germline V gene lookup returns CDR1 SGHTA and CDR2 FQGNSA. DNA for the CDR3: TGTGCCAGCAGCTTATCCCCAGGGCTAGGCTATGGCTACACCTTC. Translated, it gives CASSLSPGLGYGYTF.